Following are 26 T cell receptor beta chains from one sample sequenced in a study of OX40 agonist ivuxolimab in advanced cancers. Only in-frame clones appear in the TCRdb table, and some are missing; sequencing was by immunoSEQ multiplex PCR. The sample consists of tens of thousands of clones, 75% to 90% of them appearing once. Sample: CD4+ or CD8+ T cells sorted from blood, taken in a trial of the OX40 agonist ivuxolimab. The receptors come from an adult with an advanced solid tumor such as melanoma, head and neck, liver or kidney cancer.

This clone was detected once. The chain couples TRBV5-1 to TRBJ2-2, with TRBD2 identical over 10 bases. J lost 5 bases, V lost 0 bases, and 4 bases had no gene match. Germline CDR1 reads SGHRS; CDR2 reads YFSETQ. The CDR3 extends over 16 amino acids. DNA for the CDR3: TGCGCCAGCAGCTTGGATAGCGGGAGGACAACCGGGGAGCTGTTTTTT. Translation: CASSLDSGRTTGELFF.

The chain carries TRBV28 and TRBJ1-1; 10 bases align to TRBD1. The CDR3 is made up of 15 amino acids. Germline CDR1 reads MDHEN; CDR2 reads SYDVKM. The trim removed 5 bases at V and 4 bases at J, leaving 7 bases unmatched. This CDR3 reads CASSPTGGAFTEAFF. The CDR3 nucleotides read TGTGCCAGCAGTCCGACAGGGGGCGCTTTCACTGAAGCTTTCTTT.

The chain recombines TRBV6-5 with TRBJ2-7; 7 bases map to TRBD1. This CDR3 contains 14 residues. J gave up 3 bases and V 6 bases, and 8 bases lay outside the gene matches. The germline gives CDR1 MNHEY, CDR2 SVGAGI. CDR3 protein: CASSLPGQLYEQYF. For the CDR3, the DNA is TGTGCCAGCAGCTTGCCGGGACAGCTCTACGAGCAGTACTTC.

In this sample, this clone turned up a few times. V is TRBV28 and J is TRBJ2-1; D remains unclear. The CDR3 is 13 residues long. Germline V CDR1 and CDR2: MDHEN, SYDVKM. V dropped 11 bases and J dropped 4 bases, with 15 bases sitting between them. In nucleotides, the CDR3 is TGTGCCGCACACAGTGGGTGGTACAATGAGCAGTTCTTC. It specifies CAAHSGWYNEQFF.

The J gene is TRBJ2-5, the V gene TRBV4-2; 8 bases line up with TRBD2. The germline V gene encodes CDR1 LGHNA and CDR2 YNFKEQ. This CDR3 contains 16 residues. V shed 0 bases and J 2 bases; nucleotides not matched to a gene: 5. The CDR3 DNA reads as TGTGCCAGCAGCCAAGATGGGGCGGGGGGACAAGAGACCCAGTACTTC. Amino acid sequence: CASSQDGAGGQETQYF.

This chain joins TRBV6-6 and TRBJ2-1; the match to TRBD2 covers 14 bases. The germline V gene encodes CDR1 MNHNY and CDR2 SVGAGI (reference sequence). The V and J ends lost 6 bases and 4 bases, in that order; junction bases with no gene match: 5. This CDR3 region has 16 residues. In nucleotides, the CDR3 is TGTGCCAGCAGCCGACTAGCGGGGGGGCTATACAATGAGCAGTTCTTC. It specifies CASSRLAGGLYNEQFF.

This clone has a single count. The V and J genes are TRBV7-2 and TRBJ2-3, with D unclear. Deletions cut 1 base from V and 3 bases from J, with 8 bases between. Germline loops: CDR1 SGHTA, CDR2 FQGNSA. The CDR3 sequence is 14 residues long. The CDR3 coding sequence is TGTGCCAGCAGCTTAGGACCTCTAACAGATACGCAGTATTTT. Translation gives CASSLGPLTDTQYF.

V gene TRBV11-3 combines with J gene TRBJ2-5; D is unclear. The V end was cut by 0 bases, the J end by 7 bases, with 9 bases between. Germline values: CDR1 SGHNT, CDR2 YENEEA. The CDR3 consists of 13 residues. The CDR3 is CASSLEVKGTQYF. The CDR3 DNA reads TGTGCCAGCAGCTTAGAAGTTAAGGGGACCCAGTACTTC. The complete variable domain, with remaining parts taken from reference TRBV11-3 and TRBJ2-5, reads EAGVVQSPRYKIIEKKQPVAFWCNPISGHNTLYWYLQNLGQGPELLIRYENEEAVDDSQLPKDRFSAERLKGVDSTLKIQPAELGDSAVYLCASSLEVKGTQYFGPGTRLLVL.

The chain employs TRBV7-9 and TRBJ2-7; D not certain. CDR1 is SEHNR and CDR2 is FQNEAQ in the germline V gene (reference sequence). V lost 1 base and J 0 bases, leaving 7 bases between the germline ends. The CDR3 covers 14 residues. The CDR3 sequence is CASSLEQSSYEQYF. DNA for the CDR3: TGTGCCAGCAGCTTAGAACAGAGCTCCTACGAGCAGTACTTC.

The genes are TRBV7-2 and TRBJ2-2, with D perhaps TRBD2 (5 bases). Trimming removed 1 base from V and 1 base from J, with 7 bases in between. Germline V CDR1 and CDR2: SGHTA, FQGNSA. CDR3 length: 15 residues. CDR3 loop: CASSLGTLNTGELFF. The CDR3 bases are TGTGCCAGCAGCTTAGGGACTTTGAACACCGGGGAGCTGTTTTTT.

This chain connects TRBV7-8 to TRBJ2-7; 8 bases line up with TRBD1. The CDR3 is 15 amino acids. Germline trimming cut 3 bases from V and 5 bases from J; bases unmatched to any gene: 9. Looked up from germline, CDR1 is SGHVS and CDR2 is FQNEAQ. In DNA form, the CDR3 reads TGTGCCAGCAGCTTGGGGCAGGGGGCTGGAAACGAGCAGTACTTC. Translation gives CASSLGQGAGNEQYF.

This clone is medium-sized. V is TRBV6-1 and J is TRBJ2-7; no reliable D call. Per germline, CDR1 MNHNS and CDR2 SASEGT. The CDR3 consists of 12 residues. Deletions cut 5 bases from V and 7 bases from J, with 12 bases between. The CDR3 DNA is TGTGCCAGCAGTCTGGGGTCCGGGGAGCAGTACTTC. It yields the protein CASSLGSGEQYF.

This clone was observed once. This chain links TRBV6-1 with TRBJ1-5, with 8 bases aligning to TRBD1. This CDR3 contains 13 residues. In germline, CDR1 is MNHNS, CDR2 SASEGT. V gave up 6 bases and J gave up 6 bases; unmatched junction bases: 4. The CDR3 sequence: CASRYRGGQPQHF. CDR3 nucleotides: TGTGCCAGCAGATACAGGGGGGGTCAGCCCCAGCATTTT.

This chain links TRBV27 with TRBJ2-7, with a possible D match to TRBD2 (5 bases). The V and J ends lost 6 bases and 2 bases respectively, with 11 bases between them. The CDR3 has 13 amino acids. Germline assignment: CDR1 MNHEY and CDR2 SMNVEV (reference sequence). CDR3 DNA: TGTGCCAGCAGGGGAGCGGTTACCTACGAGCAGTACTTC. Amino acids: CASRGAVTYEQYF.

The V and J genes are TRBV28 and TRBJ1-5, with D maybe TRBD1 (5 bases). Trimming left V 1 base short and J 0 bases short, with 10 bases between. The CDR3 totals 16 residues. Per germline, CDR1 MDHEN and CDR2 SYDVKM. The DNA for the CDR3 is TGTGCCAGCAGTTTATTTGGGGGGGATAGCAATCAGCCCCAGCATTTT. Protein: CASSLFGGDSNQPQHF.

The rearrangement links TRBV5-1 to TRBJ2-5; TRBD1 matches 10 bases. The better agreement between TRBJ2-7 and the DNA end casts doubt on the J call. CDR3 length equals 14 residues. Germline lookup yields CDR1 SGHRS and CDR2 YFSETQ. The CDR3: CASRHGQGAYEQYF. CDR3 in DNA: TGCGCCAGCAGGCATGGACAGGGGGCCTACGAGCAGTACTTC.

V usage is TRBV4-2 and J usage is TRBJ2-5, with 7 bases identical to TRBD1. Matching the DNA end better, TRBJ2-7 makes the J call doubtful. CDR3 length equals 16 residues. Per germline, CDR1 LGHNA and CDR2 YNFKEQ. The chain's CDR3 is CASSQDQQGSSYEQYF. The DNA for the CDR3 is TGTGCCAGCAGCCAAGATCAACAGGGGAGTTCCTACGAGCAGTACTTC.

The chain carries TRBV10-3 and TRBJ2-1; D gene ambiguous. V was cut by 3 bases and J by 7 bases, with 7 bases left in between. CDR1 ENHRY and CDR2 SYGVKD come from the germline V gene. The CDR3 covers 12 residues. The CDR3 is CAISDRGNEQFF. Written as DNA, the CDR3 is TGTGCCATCAGTGACCGAGGTAATGAGCAGTTCTTC.

This clone was observed a few times. This chain connects TRBV5-8 to TRBJ2-3, with 8 bases identical to TRBD1. The ends lost 4 bases at V and 5 bases at J; junction bases unmatched: 6. Germline CDR1 reads SGHTS; CDR2 reads YDEGEE. The CDR3 has 14 residues. The CDR3 DNA follows: TGTGCCAGCAGCGCGGGACAGGCTGGAGATACGCAGTATTTT. Its protein is CASSAGQAGDTQYF.

This clone was recorded once. The V gene is TRBV5-4, the J gene TRBJ2-7, with D perhaps matching TRBD2 (7 bases). The CDR3 is 14 amino acids. Trimming pared 4 bases from V and 5 bases from J, leaving 16 bases between. In germline, CDR1 is SGHNT, CDR2 YYREEE (reference sequence). The CDR3: CASSRGAGPDEQYF. The CDR3 DNA reads as TGTGCCAGCAGCCGGGGGGCGGGACCTGACGAGCAGTACTTC.

The chain employs TRBV28 and TRBJ2-7; 7 positions match TRBD2. Germline V lookup: CDR1 MDHEN, CDR2 SYDVKM. This CDR3 comprises 13 residues. The junction had 0 bases not matched to a gene; V was cut back by 3 bases and J by 1 base. The CDR3 nucleotides read TGTGCCAGCAGTTTGGGAGGGTCCTACGAGCAGTACTTC. Protein product: CASSLGGSYEQYF.

This chain uses TRBV7-9 with TRBJ2-5, with D uncertain. Germline assignment: CDR1 SEHNR and CDR2 FQNEAQ (reference sequence). V lost 5 bases to trimming and J lost 7 bases, with 8 bases between them. The CDR3 totals 11 residues. The CDR3 DNA reads TGTGCCAGCAGCCTCGGTGCGACCCAGTACTTC. This sequence encodes CASSLGATQYF.

This clone is a singleton in its sample. One end of the junction is discordant with germline, which a read error may explain. Other DNA sequences in this sample translate to the same CDR3. The chain recombines TRBV6-5 with TRBJ2-3; 7 nucleotides line up with TRBD1. The germline V gene encodes CDR1 MNHEY and CDR2 SVGAGI. CDR3 length: 13 amino acids. The CDR3 region is CASSGHGTDTQYF. The CDR3, as DNA: TGTGCCAGCAGTGGGCACGGGACAGATACACAGTATTTT.

CDR3 nucleotide sequence: TGTGCCAGCAGTTCCACGGGGGGGGATCAAGAGACCCAGTACTTC. Protein sequence: CASSSTGGDQETQYF. The rearrangement joins TRBV28 to TRBJ2-5; 8 bases map to TRBD2. Trimming took 4 bases from V and 2 from J; bases not matched to a gene: 6. Germline CDR1 and CDR2: MDHEN and SYDVKM. The CDR3 consists of 15 residues.

V usage is TRBV27 and J usage is TRBJ1-2; D is undetermined. Germline CDR1 MNHEY, CDR2 SMNVEV (reference sequence). With 4 bases removed from V and 4 bases from J, the gap between germline ends came to 13 bases. The CDR3 has 14 amino acids. For the CDR3, the DNA is TGTGCCAGCAGTTATCGGAAGTGGGGCTATGGCTACACCTTC. Protein product: CASSYRKWGYGYTF.

This clone occurred a few times. The chain combines TRBV10-3 with TRBJ1-1; 9 positions agree with TRBD1. The length of the CDR3 is 13 residues. Germline CDR1 ENHRY, CDR2 SYGVKD. J was trimmed by 4 bases and V by 6 bases; bases with no gene match: 3. As DNA, the CDR3 is TGTGCCATCAGCCAGACAGGGGGCACTGAAGCTTTCTTT. Translating gives CAISQTGGTEAFF.